A single sample gave rise to the 28 T cell receptor beta chains below, sequenced in a study of blood T cell repertoires in COVID-19. Data came from immunoSEQ multiplex PCR; TCRdb stores just in-frame clones and leaves some out. The data hold approximately 170,000 clones, with roughly 84% observed a single time. The sequenced material came from peripheral blood. The origin of the receptors is a man between 60 and 70 years old who had recovered from COVID-19.

This clone was detected only a few times. The chain joins TRBV4-3 to TRBJ2-1; 9 bases map to TRBD2. Trimming removed 0 bases from V and 4 bases from J; junction bases left unmatched: 4. This CDR3 is built from 16 residues. Per germline, CDR1 LGHNA and CDR2 YSLEER. CDR3 region: CASSQDSGGYYNEQFF. The CDR3, as DNA: TGCGCCAGCAGCCAAGATAGCGGGGGATATTACAATGAGCAGTTCTTC.

This chain connects TRBV19 to TRBJ2-6, with D possibly being TRBD1 (6 bases). Trimming left V 5 bases short and J 0 bases short, with 17 bases between. Per germline, CDR1 LNHDA and CDR2 SQIVND (reference sequence). This CDR3 is 18 amino acids long. This CDR3 reads CASSRQGPHISGANVLTF. The CDR3 region has the DNA TGTGCCAGTAGTCGCCAGGGGCCGCATATCTCTGGGGCCAACGTCCTGACTTTC.

The chain couples TRBV14 to TRBJ1-2; D perhaps matches TRBD1 (6 bases). The length of the CDR3 is 17 residues. Between the trimmed V and J ends, which lost 0 bases and 5 bases, there was a span of 19 bases. Germline V gives CDR1 SGHDN, CDR2 FVKESK. CDR3 nucleotide sequence: TGTGCCAGCAGCCAAGACCCCAGGTGGGGGCTTGGGTATGGCTACACCTTC. Translated: CASSQDPRWGLGYGYTF.

This rearrangement joins TRBV7-3 to TRBJ2-3; D may be TRBD2 (5 bases). This CDR3 has 16 residues. V was trimmed by 1 base and J by 1 base, leaving 12 bases between them. Per germline, CDR1 SGHTA and CDR2 FQGTGA. CDR3 bases: TGTGCCAGCAGCTTAAAGGCGGGCCTAGGCACAGATACGCAGTATTTT. Its protein is CASSLKAGLGTDTQYF.

The CDR3 sequence: CASSQRGSVQETQYF. CDR3 DNA sequence: TGTGCCAGCAGCCAAAGGGGGTCCGTACAAGAGACCCAGTACTTC. The chain recombines TRBV7-2 with TRBJ2-5, with D possibly being TRBD1 (6 bases). The germline gives CDR1 SGHTA, CDR2 FQGNSA. This CDR3 has 15 amino acids. Trimming took 5 bases from V and 2 from J, leaving 15 bases between them.

The chain employs TRBV27 and TRBJ1-5, with 8 bases identical to TRBD1. CDR3 length: 14 amino acids. Trimming took 5 bases from V and 7 from J; bases not matched to a gene: 7. Germline CDR1 MNHEY, CDR2 SMNVEV (reference sequence). Written as DNA, the CDR3 is TGTGCCAGCAGTCTAGGACAGGGTAAGCAGCCCCAGCATTTT. Protein sequence: CASSLGQGKQPQHF.

The chain joins TRBV7-3 to TRBJ1-1; D might be TRBD1 (6 bases). V was clipped by 2 bases and J by 5 bases, with 9 bases between them. Germline V gene data show CDR1 as SGHTA and CDR2 as FQGTGA. CDR3 length: 13 residues. The CDR3 sequence is CASSLFTGTEAFF. Here the CDR3 DNA reads TGTGCCAGCAGCTTATTTACAGGGACTGAAGCTTTCTTT.

The chain uses TRBV19 and TRBJ1-2, with 7 bases fitting TRBD1. V dropped 5 bases and J dropped 3; count of bases not matched to a gene: 12. Per the germline V gene, CDR1 is LNHDA and CDR2 is SQIVND (reference sequence). The CDR3 contains 16 residues. This CDR3 is CASSQRQGTRDYGYTF. Here the CDR3 DNA reads TGTGCCAGTAGTCAAAGACAGGGTACTCGCGACTATGGCTACACCTTC.

V gene TRBV19 combines with J gene TRBJ1-1, with 7 bases matching TRBD1. The germline V gene has CDR1 LNHDA and CDR2 SQIVND (reference sequence). The CDR3 runs 13 residues. Trimming at V came to 10 bases and at J to 4 bases, leaving 9 bases not matched to a gene. CDR3 protein: CAIRGGEVTEAFF. As DNA, the CDR3 is TGTGCCATCCGAGGGGGCGAGGTCACTGAAGCTTTCTTT.

The rearrangement joins TRBV10-3 to TRBJ2-3; D possibly corresponds to TRBD2 (6 bases). The CDR3 sequence is 15 residues long. V shed 3 bases and J shed 1 base, with 11 bases lying between them. Per the germline V gene, CDR1 is ENHRY and CDR2 is SYGVKD. The CDR3 DNA reads TGTGCCATCAGTGATATTGGCGGGGGCACAGATACGCAGTATTTT. It is translated as CAISDIGGGTDTQYF.

The chain uses TRBV6-5 and TRBJ2-1, with D possibly being TRBD1 (6 bases). Germline values: CDR1 MNHEY, CDR2 SVGAGI. V lost 8 bases and J lost 5, with 19 bases in between. The CDR3 spans 15 residues. CDR3 DNA sequence: TGTGCCAGCGGGTTATTGGGGACACCTGACAATGAGCAGTTCTTC. It is translated as CASGLLGTPDNEQFF.

This chain joins TRBV4-1 and TRBJ2-2; tentative D call: TRBD2 (6 bases). The CDR3 has 16 amino acids. The germline CDR1 and CDR2 sequences are MGHRA and YSYEKL. V was trimmed by 2 bases and J by 7 bases, leaving 17 bases between them. DNA of the CDR3: TGCGCCAGCAGCCAAACACGGGGGATAGGTCACGGGGAGCTGTTTTTT. Amino acids: CASSQTRGIGHGELFF.

J is TRBJ2-5 and V is TRBV3-1 (or the pseudogene TRBV3-2), with D hard to call. V was cut by 2 bases and J by 1 base, with 8 bases left in between. CDR1 is LGHDT, CDR2 YNNKEL, per germline (reference sequence). The CDR3 has 14 residues. CDR3 DNA sequence: TGTGCCAGCAGCCAACTCCGCAGCCAAGAGACCCAGTACTTC. Its translation is CASSQLRSQETQYF.

The chain has TRBV5-1 and TRBJ1-1, with 8 bases fitting TRBD1. This CDR3 has 13 amino acids. Trimming took 3 bases from V and 7 from J; bases not matched to a gene: 5. In germline, CDR1 is SGHRS, CDR2 YFSETQ. The CDR3 nucleotides are TGCGCCAGCAGCTACGACAGGGGAAGTGAAGCTTTCTTT. Amino acids: CASSYDRGSEAFF.

V is TRBV9 and J is TRBJ2-2; TRBD1 is a possible D gene (6 bases). The CDR3 is made up of 16 amino acids. V dropped 2 bases and J dropped 5 bases, with 16 bases sitting between them. Germline values: CDR1 SGDLS, CDR2 YYNGEE. The CDR3 loop reads CASSVSGTPSTGELFF. CDR3 DNA sequence: TGTGCCAGCAGCGTTTCAGGGACACCGTCGACCGGGGAGCTGTTTTTT. The complete variable domain, with remaining parts taken from reference TRBV9 and TRBJ2-2, reads DSGVTQTPKHLITATGQRVTLRCSPRSGDLSVYWYQQSLDQGLQFLIQYYNGEERAKGNILERFSAQQFPDLHSELNLSSLELGDSALYFCASSVSGTPSTGELFFGEGSRLTVL.

This chain connects TRBV5-8 to TRBJ2-3; 8 positions agree with TRBD2. The CDR3 totals 15 residues. The ends lost 1 base at V and 0 bases at J; junction bases unmatched: 1. Germline V lookup: CDR1 SGHTS, CDR2 YDEGEE. CDR3 nucleotides: TGTGCCAGCAGCTTGAGCGGGAGAAGCACAGATACGCAGTATTTT. Protein sequence: CASSLSGRSTDTQYF.

This clone was detected a few times. The chain carries TRBV13 and TRBJ1-1; weak D call: TRBD1 (6 bases). The germline CDR1 and CDR2 sequences are PRHDT and FYEKMQ (reference sequence). The CDR3 is made up of 16 amino acids. Trimming cost V 2 bases and J 1 base, with 14 bases left between them. CDR3 in amino acids: CASSLRYRAANTEAFF. As DNA, the CDR3 is TGTGCCAGCAGCTTAAGATACAGGGCAGCGAACACTGAAGCTTTCTTT.

The chain uses TRBV6-5 and TRBJ2-7; 8 bases agree with TRBD1. V shed 0 bases, J shed 4 bases, and the junction held 2 bases outside the gene matches. In germline, CDR1 is MNHEY, CDR2 SVGAGI. The CDR3 extends over 14 amino acids. This CDR3 is CASSYSDRAYEQYF. The CDR3 region has the DNA TGTGCCAGCAGTTACTCGGACAGGGCTTACGAGCAGTACTTC.

The CDR3 DNA sequence: TGTGCCACCAGTACGGGATGGGCCCGGCAGGGGTTCACAGATACGCAGTATTTT. Encoded protein: CATSTGWARQGFTDTQYF. The rearrangement joins TRBV24-1 to TRBJ2-3; D possibly corresponds to TRBD1 (6 bases). This CDR3 is 18 amino acids long. Trimming stripped 6 bases from V and 2 bases from J, with 23 bases between. Germline V gene data show CDR1 as KGHDR and CDR2 as SFDVKD.

This clone was seen more than once but under ten times. The chain has TRBV6-1 and TRBJ2-1; D not certain. V lost 3 bases and J lost 6, with 6 bases in between. This CDR3 comprises 12 residues. The V gene's germline CDR1 is MNHNS and CDR2 SASEGT. CDR3 in DNA: TGTGCCAGCAGTGATCCCCGCAATGAGCAGTTCTTC. Encoded protein: CASSDPRNEQFF.

V gene TRBV19 combines with J gene TRBJ2-3, with no clear D. Trimming removed 3 bases at V and 8 bases at J, with 6 bases between. Germline CDR1 reads LNHDA; CDR2 reads SQIVND (reference sequence). The CDR3 is 11 residues long. CDR3 region: CASSMRGTQYF. The CDR3 DNA reads TGTGCCAGTAGTATGCGAGGTACGCAGTATTTT.

This clone showed up just once. V gene TRBV30 combines with J gene TRBJ1-2, with 7 bases aligning to TRBD1. The CDR3 has 13 amino acids. Germline CDR1 GTSNPN, CDR2 SVGIG (reference sequence). V was clipped by 4 bases and J by 6 bases; unmatched bases: 8. CDR3: CAWTSGTENGYTF. CDR3 nucleotides: TGTGCCTGGACGTCCGGGACAGAAAATGGCTACACCTTC.

The J gene is TRBJ2-1, the V gene TRBV5-1; the D gene is possibly TRBD1 (5 bases). Germline V gene lookup returns CDR1 SGHRS and CDR2 YFSETQ. With 3 bases removed from V and 9 bases from J, the gap between germline ends came to 22 bases. This CDR3 spans 16 amino acids. CDR3 bases: TGCGCCAGCAGCTCCCCGCGCGCTCAGGGTATTAGTGAGCAGTTCTTC. It is translated as CASSSPRAQGISEQFF.

This chain uses TRBV6-4 with TRBJ2-7, with D perhaps matching TRBD2 (5 bases). V lost 0 bases and J lost 3, with 15 bases in between. This CDR3 has 16 residues. Germline CDR1 reads MRHNA; CDR2 reads SNTAGT. The CDR3 is CASSDSSQVGSYEQYF. The CDR3 DNA reads as TGTGCCAGCAGTGACTCTAGCCAGGTAGGGAGCTACGAGCAGTACTTC.

The chain uses TRBV19 and TRBJ1-6; D gene ambiguous. The CDR3 covers 14 residues. CDR1 is LNHDA, CDR2 SQIVND, per germline (reference sequence). The ends were cut back, 3 bases at V and 10 bases at J, with 13 bases in the middle. The CDR3 spells CASSIQETSSPLHF. The DNA for the CDR3 is TGTGCCAGTAGTATTCAGGAAACGAGCTCACCCCTCCACTTT.

This clone appeared a few times. The J gene is TRBJ2-7, the V gene TRBV9; D is possibly TRBD2 (6 bases). The ends were cut back, 4 bases at V and 8 bases at J, with 19 bases in the middle. CDR1 and CDR2 from the germline V gene are SGDLS and YYNGEE. The CDR3 covers 14 residues. CDR3 sequence (DNA): TGTGCCAGCAGCCGCGGGACGGTCGGGGCCCAGCAGTACTTC. Protein product: CASSRGTVGAQQYF.

The chain is built from TRBV19 and TRBJ1-5; TRBD1 aligns across 11 bases. Germline V gene lookup returns CDR1 LNHDA and CDR2 SQIVND (reference sequence). Trimming cost V 0 bases and J 7 bases; bases outside gene matches: 8. CDR3 size: 17 residues. CDR3 loop: CASSIDGRTGGSQPQHF. The CDR3 nucleotides are TGTGCCAGTAGTATAGATGGTCGGACAGGGGGCTCGCAGCCCCAGCATTTT.

This chain links TRBV19 with TRBJ1-4, with D unclear. The CDR3 sequence is 13 residues long. Trimming took 9 bases from V and 0 from J, leaving 8 bases between them. The germline gives CDR1 LNHDA, CDR2 SQIVND (reference sequence). In DNA form, the CDR3 reads TGTGCCAGCCAACTGACAACTAATGAAAAACTGTTTTTT. Its protein product is CASQLTTNEKLFF.